Below, 19 T cell receptor beta chains from the same sample are listed, as sequenced in a study of early T cells in non-severe SARS-CoV-2 infection. From the 5' RACE reads, TCRdb called clonotypes with MiXCR, one entry per CDR3 protein. The data contain about 39,000 distinct CDR3 sequences, around 3.6% of them singletons. The source material was whole blood. These receptors were obtained from an adult who was a healthcare worker with PCR-confirmed SARS-CoV-2 infection or an uninfected control (not recorded which).

This chain links TRBV3-1 with TRBJ1-5, with a tentative D call TRBD1 (6 bases). CDR3 length: 15 residues. Deletions cut 1 base from V and 0 bases from J, with 7 bases between. Germline V gives CDR1 LGHDT, CDR2 YNNKEL (reference sequence). The CDR3 region has the DNA TGTGCCAGCAGCCAAGGACAGGATAGCAATCAGCCCCAGCATTTT. Its protein is CASSQGQDSNQPQHF.

This clonotype has at least ten counts. The chain joins TRBV7-9 to TRBJ1-5; no definite D call. The CDR3 is made up of 12 amino acids. Trimming removed 0 bases from V and 4 bases from J, with 1 base in between. The germline V gene encodes CDR1 SEHNR and CDR2 FQNEAQ (reference sequence). The CDR3 region has the DNA TGTGCCAGCAGCTTAGCTAATCAGCCCCAGCATTTT. Translated, it gives CASSLANQPQHF.

The CDR3 DNA reads TGTGCCAGCAGCCCCGCCGGGACAAACATTCAGTACTTC. This sequence encodes CASSPAGTNIQYF. The J gene is TRBJ2-4, the V gene TRBV7-3; D possibly uses TRBD1 or TRBD2 (5 bases each). The CDR3 contains 13 residues. Germline V gene data show CDR1 as SGHTA and CDR2 as FQGTGA. Trimming stripped 5 bases from V and 6 bases from J, with 11 bases between.

Ten or more counts support this clonotype. The chain carries TRBV3-1 and TRBJ2-5, with 7 positions matching TRBD2. This CDR3 has 15 amino acids. J lost 2 bases, V lost 5 bases, and 8 bases had no gene match. The germline V gene has CDR1 LGHDT and CDR2 YNNKEL (reference sequence). The CDR3: CASSSSGKEQETQYF. DNA for the CDR3: TGTGCCAGCAGCAGCAGCGGGAAAGAACAAGAGACCCAGTACTTC.

CDR3 residues: CASSLRQGTYNSPLHF. The CDR3 region has the DNA TGTGCCAGCAGTTTACGACAGGGAACCTATAATTCACCCCTCCACTTT. V and J are TRBV12-3 or TRBV12-4 and TRBJ1-6, with TRBD1 identical over 7 bases. This CDR3 has 16 amino acids. V lost 2 bases to trimming and J lost 2 bases; unmatched junction nucleotides: 3.

The DNA for the CDR3 is TGTGCCTGGAGAAAGAGGGCTGGAAACACCATATATTTT. It codes for CAWRKRAGNTIYF. The chain combines TRBV30 with TRBJ1-3, with unresolved D. The CDR3 sequence is 13 residues long. The V end lost 3 bases, the J end lost 2 bases, and 8 bases lay between the germline ends. Per germline, CDR1 GTSNPN and CDR2 SVGIG (reference sequence).

This clonotype has a count of ten or more. This chain connects TRBV6-5 to TRBJ2-1; TRBD1 matches 7 bases. Germline trimming cut 0 bases from V and 5 bases from J; bases unmatched to any gene: 4. CDR1 and CDR2 from the germline V gene are MNHEY and SVGAGI. This CDR3 is built from 15 residues. In nucleotides, the CDR3 is TGTGCCAGCAGTTACTCTGGGACAGTTAACAATGAGCAGTTCTTC. Translated, it gives CASSYSGTVNNEQFF.

This clonotype was counted ten times or more. This rearrangement joins TRBV6-6 to TRBJ2-7; the D gene is possibly TRBD1 (5 bases). The CDR3 is 13 amino acids. V gave up 2 bases and J gave up 6 bases, with 11 bases separating them. Germline V CDR1 and CDR2: MNHNY, SVGAGI (reference sequence). CDR3 sequence: CASSYRTRGEQYF. CDR3 sequence (DNA): TGTGCCAGCAGTTACAGGACAAGGGGCGAGCAGTACTTC.

In its sample, this clonotype was seen many times. The CDR3 DNA sequence: TGTGCCAGCAGCGGTGGGGGCCGAACGTCCACTGAAGCTTTCTTT. It yields the protein CASSGGGRTSTEAFF. This sequence joins TRBV2 and TRBJ1-1, with a possible D match to TRBD1 (6 bases). CDR3 length equals 15 residues. Trimming took off 6 bases at V and 4 bases at J, with 18 bases between the two ends. The germline CDR1 and CDR2 sequences are SNHLY and FYNNEI.

This clonotype occurred many times. This rearrangement joins TRBV12-3 or TRBV12-4 to TRBJ1-5; unclear D gene. The ends were cut back, 7 bases at V and 3 bases at J, with 22 bases in the middle. The length of the CDR3 is 17 residues. CDR3 sequence reads: CASTTQQVPKNNQPQHF. CDR3 bases: TGTGCCAGCACCACACAGCAGGTCCCGAAGAACAATCAGCCCCAGCATTTT.

This clonotype was recorded a few times. This rearrangement joins TRBV25-1 to TRBJ1-1, with 7 bases lining up with TRBD1. The CDR3 extends over 14 amino acids. CDR1 and CDR2 (germline): MGHDK, SYGVNS. J lost 6 bases, V lost 1 base, and 5 bases had no gene match. CDR3 loop: CASSESRTGAEAFF. CDR3 coding DNA: TGTGCCAGCAGTGAATCCAGGACAGGCGCTGAAGCTTTCTTT. The full variable domain, completed using reference TRBV25-1 and TRBJ1-1, is EADIYQTPRYLVIGTGKKITLECSQTMGHDKMYWYQQDPGMELHLIHYSYGVNSTEKGDLSSESTVSRIRTEHFPLTLESARPSHTSQYLCASSESRTGAEAFFGQGTRLTVV.

This clonotype has at least ten counts. J is TRBJ1-2 and V is TRBV4-1; D is perhaps TRBD1 (6 bases). The CDR3 has 14 residues. Trimming left V 4 bases short and J 5 bases short, with 14 bases between. Germline V gene lookup returns CDR1 MGHRA and CDR2 YSYEKL. CDR3 DNA sequence: TGCGCCAGCAGCCCCGGAGCAGGGGTTTATGGCTACACCTTC. Encoded protein: CASSPGAGVYGYTF.

This clonotype was seen a handful of times. The chain links TRBV7-6 to TRBJ2-1; possibly TRBD1 or TRBD2 for D (5 bases each). The CDR3 consists of 16 residues. With 1 base removed from V and 4 bases from J, the gap between germline ends came to 14 bases. The germline V gene encodes CDR1 SGHVS and CDR2 FNYEAQ. CDR3 in DNA: TGTGCCAGCAGCTTAGGGTTCCCGGGACCATACAATGAGCAGTTCTTC. This encodes CASSLGFPGPYNEQFF.

In its sample, this clonotype was seen many times. The rearrangement uses TRBV20-1 and TRBJ1-3; 8 positions match TRBD1. Germline V gene lookup returns CDR1 DFQATT and CDR2 SNEGSKA (reference sequence). The CDR3 totals 14 residues. V gave up 4 bases and J gave up 3 bases; unmatched junction bases: 5. CDR3 residues: CSATQGDYGNTIYF. DNA for the CDR3: TGCAGTGCTACACAGGGGGATTATGGAAACACCATATATTTT.

This clonotype was detected ten times or more. The V and J genes are TRBV18 and TRBJ1-1; 7 bases are shared with TRBD1. V gave up 3 bases and J gave up 0 bases; unmatched junction bases: 4. This CDR3 has 15 amino acids. Per germline, CDR1 KGHSH and CDR2 LQKENI. CDR3 loop: CASSPATGLNTEAFF. For the CDR3, the DNA is TGTGCCAGCTCACCCGCGACAGGGTTGAACACTGAAGCTTTCTTT. Filled out from reference TRBV18 and TRBJ1-1, the complete variable domain reads NAGVMQNPRHLVRRRGQEARLRCSPMKGHSHVYWYRQLPEEGLKFMVYLQKENIIDESGMPKERFSAEFPKEGPSILRIQQVVRGDSAAYFCASSPATGLNTEAFFGQGTRLTVV.

This clonotype was seen repeatedly, ten times or more. The gene calls are TRBV11-3 and TRBJ2-7, with unresolved D. CDR3 length: 13 residues. Germline loops: CDR1 SGHNT, CDR2 YENEEA. V lost 1 base to trimming and J lost 6 bases, with 10 bases between them. CDR3 in DNA: TGTGCCAGCAGCTTAGGGGTACCCGTCGAGCAGTACTTC. Translated, it gives CASSLGVPVEQYF.

The table lists this clonotype with a few counts. The chain has TRBV9 and TRBJ2-7; 7 bases line up with TRBD1. In germline, CDR1 is SGDLS, CDR2 YYNGEE. V lost 2 bases and J lost 2; bases outside the gene matches: 4. CDR3 length equals 14 residues. The CDR3 DNA is TGTGCCAGCAGCGTCGGGACAGTGCCCTACGAGCAGTACTTC. Translated: CASSVGTVPYEQYF.

The table lists this clonotype with many counts. J is TRBJ1-2 and V is TRBV12-3 or TRBV12-4; D is ambiguous. Between the trimmed V and J ends, which lost 3 bases and 4 bases, there was a span of 9 bases. The CDR3 is 13 residues long. CDR3 coding DNA: TGTGCCAGCAGTTTCTCAGCAACCTATGGCTACACCTTC. Amino acids: CASSFSATYGYTF.

This clonotype was detected only a few times. V and J are TRBV12-3 or TRBV12-4 and TRBJ1-2; D perhaps matches TRBD1 (6 bases). Trimming pared 1 base from V and 4 bases from J, leaving 13 bases between. The CDR3 is made up of 15 amino acids. As DNA, the CDR3 is TGTGCCAGCAGTTTAGTTGGGGGGCTCGGCTATGGCTACACCTTC. It is translated as CASSLVGGLGYGYTF.